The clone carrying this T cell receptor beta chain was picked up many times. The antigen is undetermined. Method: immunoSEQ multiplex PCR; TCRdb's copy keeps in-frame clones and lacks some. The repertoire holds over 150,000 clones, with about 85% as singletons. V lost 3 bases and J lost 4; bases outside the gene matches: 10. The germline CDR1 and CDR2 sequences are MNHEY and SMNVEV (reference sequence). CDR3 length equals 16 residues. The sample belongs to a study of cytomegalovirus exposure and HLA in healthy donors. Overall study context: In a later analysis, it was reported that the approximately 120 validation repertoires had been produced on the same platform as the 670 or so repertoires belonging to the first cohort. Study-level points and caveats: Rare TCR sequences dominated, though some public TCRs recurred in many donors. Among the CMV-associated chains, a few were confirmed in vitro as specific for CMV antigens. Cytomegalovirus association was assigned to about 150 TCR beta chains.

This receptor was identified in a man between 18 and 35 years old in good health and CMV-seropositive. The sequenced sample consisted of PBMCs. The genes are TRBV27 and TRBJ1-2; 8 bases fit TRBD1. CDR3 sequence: CASSFCPRGLSYGYTF. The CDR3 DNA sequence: TGTGCCAGCAGTTTTTGCCCCAGGGGGCTGAGCTATGGCTACACCTTC.